This T cell receptor (beta chain) stems from a study of blood T cell repertoires in COVID-19. Overall study context: Sites in the United States, Italy and Spain provided acute and convalescent COVID-19 samples.

Germline-derived CDR1 and CDR2 are MNHEY and SMNVEV (reference sequence). V lost 5 bases to trimming and J lost 6 bases; unmatched junction nucleotides: 8. The CDR3 totals 15 residues. Study processing details: Estimates of nucleated cell counts were drawn from the amplification of reference gene primers. The data were produced by immunoSEQ multiplex PCR, yet TCRdb's version contains in-frame clones alone and is incomplete. The DNA gave D and trimming, while V, J and clone size come from that table. The table includes more than 250,000 clones, approximately 84% detected once. This sequence originates from a human donor in a cohort sampled during active COVID-19. The gene calls are TRBV27 and TRBJ2-2, with TRBD2 identical over 8 bases. The sequenced sample was peripheral blood. The CDR3 region is CASSPRLAFAGELFF. The CDR3 region has the DNA TGTGCCAGCAGTCCCCGACTAGCGTTTGCCGGGGAGCTGTTTTTT.